The 5 T cell receptor beta chains presented below share a single source sample, sequenced in a study of cytomegalovirus exposure and HLA in healthy donors. Primers included in the PCR were 60 Vbeta and 13 Jbeta primers. Clones were sequenced by immunoSEQ multiplex PCR, and TCRdb holds only the in-frame ones, with some missing. The table lists roughly 120,000 clones, over 65% of them singletons, with less than 2% in the top ten. The sample taken for sequencing was PBMCs. The receptors were sampled from a man aged 45-65 years in good health and CMV-seronegative.

The chain's CDR3 is CASSEKSTSTGELFF. As DNA, the CDR3 is TGTGCCAGCAGTGAAAAGTCAACATCCACCGGGGAGCTGTTTTTT. The chain employs TRBV2 and TRBJ2-2; D unresolved. Germline V gives CDR1 SNHLY, CDR2 FYNNEI. The CDR3 covers 15 residues. V was clipped by 2 bases and J by 4 bases, with 11 bases between them.

The chain is built from TRBV7-9 and TRBJ1-1; possibly TRBD1 for D (5 bases). Germline CDR1 SEHNR, CDR2 FQNEAQ (reference sequence). V lost 7 bases and J 2 bases, leaving 17 bases between the germline ends. The CDR3 contains 15 residues. CDR3 nucleotide sequence: TGTGCCAGCACCCTCCTTGAGTGGACAAACACTGAAGCTTTCTTT. Protein product: CASTLLEWTNTEAFF.

The chain joins TRBV5-4 to TRBJ2-7, with D tentatively TRBD1 (6 bases). Germline V gene lookup returns CDR1 SGHNT and CDR2 YYREEE (reference sequence). Deletions cut 7 bases from V and 6 bases from J, with 20 bases between. The CDR3 runs 14 residues. The CDR3 loop reads CASGNRVSLSEQYF. In nucleotides, the CDR3 is TGTGCCAGCGGAAACAGGGTCTCACTGAGCGAGCAGTACTTC.

V usage is TRBV10-3 and J usage is TRBJ1-3; no reliable D call. The V end lost 6 bases, the J end lost 2 bases, and 17 bases lay between the germline ends. In germline, CDR1 is ENHRY, CDR2 SYGVKD. This CDR3 is built from 16 residues. The DNA of the CDR3 is TGTGCCATCAGGAACTCGACGGGATTAACTGGAAACACCATATATTTT. It translates to CAIRNSTGLTGNTIYF.

This clone has a single count. The chain joins TRBV6-5 to TRBJ2-2; 10 bases agree with TRBD1. The CDR3 has 15 amino acids. After removal of 4 bases from V and 5 bases from J, the junction contained 4 bases not matched to a gene. The germline V gene encodes CDR1 MNHEY and CDR2 SVGAGI. The CDR3 loop reads CASSFRTGGTGELFF. The CDR3 DNA reads TGTGCCAGCAGTTTCCGGACAGGGGGGACCGGGGAGCTGTTTTTT.